This entry features one TCR beta chain sequence. The sample originates from a study of blood T cell repertoires in COVID-19. The overall study: The study drew acute and convalescent COVID-19 samples from the United States, Italy and Spain.

Profiled with immunoSEQ multiplex PCR; TCRdb holds only in-frame clones, not every one. The sample includes about 120,000 clones, 81% of them seen just once. V was pared by 0 bases and J by 0 bases, with 1 base of the junction left unmatched. This CDR3 comprises 14 residues. CDR1 GTSNPN and CDR2 SVGIG come from the germline V gene (reference sequence). The V and J genes are TRBV30 and TRBJ1-2, with TRBD1 matching 7 bases. The source of this sequence is a man in his fifties or sixties with acute or convalescent COVID-19. Sequenced: peripheral blood. The chain's CDR3 is CAWSVGTANYGYTF. The CDR3 nucleotides read TGTGCCTGGAGTGTTGGGACAGCTAACTATGGCTACACCTTC.